The clone carrying this T cell receptor (beta chain) was recorded at least ten times. Its cognate antigen is unknown. The data originate from a study of spatial heterogeneity in lung cancer. About the study: Strongly correlated with TCR transcript counts in tumor regions was a T cell module score, which was a transcriptional module score calculated from matched bulk RNA-seq. Findings and caveats of the study: Tumor mutation count correlated with how many alpha and beta TCRs expanded intratumorally.

The time point: sample taken at primary tumor resection. Patients with untreated early-stage non-small cell lung cancer, numbering around 71, were the donors. No cell sorting; template was whole RNA from tumor, lung tissue or PBMC. Using its own MiXCR run on the 5' RACE reads, TCRdb lists one record per CDR3 protein. This sample has more than 25,000 distinct CDR3 sequences, with roughly 7.4% found just once. Between the trimmed V and J ends, which lost 6 bases and 2 bases, there was a span of 13 bases. The length of the CDR3 is 15 residues. CDR1 is MDHEN, CDR2 SYDVKM, per germline. The chain is built from TRBV28 and TRBJ1-4; D unclear. This clonotype originated in a male donor with early-stage non-small cell lung cancer. The sequencing used lung tumor tissue, collected at surgery. DNA for the CDR3: TGTGCCAGCAGCACCCCTCGGGTTACTAATGAAAAACTGTTTTTT. Translation gives CASSTPRVTNEKLFF.